The source of this T cell receptor beta chain is a study of blood T cell repertoires in COVID-19. Across the whole study: The study drew acute and convalescent COVID-19 samples from the United States, Italy and Spain.

The CDR3 length is 13 residues. V was cut by 6 bases and J by 0 bases, with 7 bases left in between. Assay: immunoSEQ multiplex PCR; the TCRdb copy retains only in-frame clones and omits some. This table has about 210,000 clones, roughly 90% appearing once. The chain carries TRBV12-3 or TRBV12-4 and TRBJ2-3, with D hard to call. Sequencing was done on a sample of peripheral blood. This receptor was obtained from a man aged 18 to 30 with active or convalescent COVID-19. The CDR3 nucleotides are TGTGCCAGCAGGCGAACTAGCACAGATACGCAGTATTTT. Its protein is CASRRTSTDTQYF.